The 21 T cell receptor beta chains below all came from one sample that was sequenced in a study of Graves' ophthalmopathy and Graves' hyperthyroidism. The study amplified TCR beta CDR3 regions using RNA transcripts. HTBI primers were employed in first-round RT-PCR, then a second-round multiplex PCR followed. Each CDR3 protein gets one entry after TCRdb re-called the multiplex PCR reads with MiXCR. The table includes around 660,000 distinct CDR3 sequences, roughly 39% detected once. Sequenced sample: peripheral blood. All receptors come from an adult man with Graves' ophthalmopathy.

V usage is TRBV7-2 and J usage is TRBJ1-4, with TRBD1 matching over 8 bases. Per germline, CDR1 SGHTA and CDR2 FQGNSA. Trimming removed 3 bases from V and 5 bases from J; junction bases left unmatched: 5. The length of the CDR3 is 15 residues. The CDR3 coding sequence is TGTGCCAGCAGCTTTCAGACAGGGGAGAATGAAAAACTGTTTTTT. Its protein is CASSFQTGENEKLFF.

This sequence joins TRBV19 and TRBJ1-1; 9 bases are shared with TRBD1. J gave up 6 bases and V 0 bases, and 5 bases lay outside the gene matches. The V gene's germline CDR1 is LNHDA and CDR2 SQIVND (reference sequence). The CDR3 is made up of 15 amino acids. The CDR3 sequence: CASSIDRWDRAEAFF. The CDR3 nucleotides read TGTGCCAGTAGTATAGATCGGTGGGACAGGGCTGAAGCTTTCTTT.

The chain links TRBV10-3 to TRBJ2-5; the D is unclear. V was cut by 10 bases and J by 2 bases, with 17 bases left in between. The germline V gene has CDR1 ENHRY and CDR2 SYGVKD. The CDR3 extends over 14 amino acids. CDR3 residues: CATSLGVPQETQYF. CDR3 nucleotides: TGTGCCACCAGCCTAGGAGTTCCGCAAGAGACCCAGTACTTC.

This clonotype occurred many times. This sequence joins TRBV6-6 and TRBJ2-7, with D possibly being TRBD1 (6 bases). Trimming removed 0 bases at V and 7 bases at J, with 10 bases between. Germline lookup yields CDR1 MNHNY and CDR2 SVGAGI (reference sequence). The CDR3 extends over 13 amino acids. DNA for the CDR3: TGTGCCAGCAGTTACTCCCGGACAGAAGAGCAGTACTTC. This encodes CASSYSRTEEQYF.

On this clonotype: Compared with germline, one end of the junction differs, possibly owing to a read error. V and J are TRBV25-1 and TRBJ2-5; D remains unclear. Germline values: CDR1 MGHDK, CDR2 SYGVNS. The CDR3 totals 15 residues. DNA of the CDR3: TGTGCCAGCAGTGAATGGGTCAGCCTTCAAGAGACCCGGTACTTC. As protein: CASSEWVSLQETRYF.

The chain has TRBV20-1 and TRBJ2-2; no clear D gene. Germline V CDR1 and CDR2: DFQATT, SNEGSKA (reference sequence). V shed 0 bases and J shed 4 bases, with 9 bases lying between them. The CDR3 has 14 residues. The CDR3 DNA reads TGCAGTGCTAGAGACCCTTTGGGCACCGGGGAGCTGTTTTTT. This codes for CSARDPLGTGELFF.

Concerning this clonotype: No conserved phenylalanine or tryptophan is present at the end of the CDR3, so a read error is the likely explanation. V gene TRBV20-1 combines with J gene TRBJ2-5; the match to TRBD2 covers 8 bases. Germline CDR1 DFQATT, CDR2 SNEGSKA (reference sequence). The V gene end was trimmed by 5 bases and the J gene end by 4 bases; junction bases not matched to a gene: 6. This CDR3 region has 13 residues. The CDR3 DNA reads as TGCAGTGCTGCCCGGGAGGGGGGAGAGACCCAGTACTGC. Protein: CSAAREGGETQYC.

CDR3 amino acids: CASSQVVLVMGKLFF. The CDR3 DNA is TGCGCCAGCAGCCAAGTTGTCTTGGTAATGGGAAAACTGTTTTTT. The rearrangement uses TRBV4-1 and TRBJ1-4; D remains unclear. The length of the CDR3 is 15 residues. V lost 1 base to trimming and J lost 10 bases, with 16 bases between them. Germline V CDR1 and CDR2: MGHRA, YSYEKL.

The genes are TRBV9 and TRBJ1-6; maybe TRBD1 (6 bases). The V end was cut by 4 bases, the J end by 8 bases, with 13 bases between. The CDR3 sequence is 14 residues long. The germline V gene has CDR1 SGDLS and CDR2 YYNGEE. The CDR3 region is CASSSGAGYSPLHF. The CDR3 nucleotides are TGTGCCAGCAGCTCAGGGGCAGGGTATTCACCCCTCCACTTT.

This clonotype was found many times. The CDR3 loop reads CSASAGTPLSNQPQHF. The CDR3 DNA sequence: TGCAGTGCTAGCGCAGGGACGCCTTTGAGCAATCAGCCCCAGCATTTT. The chain joins TRBV20-1 to TRBJ1-5, with D possibly TRBD1 on 5 matching bases. CDR1 and CDR2 (germline): DFQATT, SNEGSKA (reference sequence). The CDR3 covers 16 residues. The germline V and J ends were trimmed by 3 bases and 1 base, with 16 bases remaining between them.

This clonotype was observed a few times. Being one base from a much bigger clone, this may be a read error. The chain is built from TRBV12-3 or TRBV12-4 and TRBJ1-3, with D perhaps matching TRBD1 (5 bases). V was clipped by 6 bases and J by 5 bases, with 8 bases between them. There are 12 residues in the CDR3. The CDR3 region is CASRSGRNTIYF. The CDR3 nucleotides read TGTGCCAGCAGATCAGGGAGAAACACCATATATTTT.

This clonotype was counted at least ten times. V gene TRBV4-1 combines with J gene TRBJ2-7, with D uncertain. Germline V gene sequence: CDR1 MGHRA, CDR2 YSYEKL. V lost 1 base, J lost 6 bases, and 4 bases lay in between. The CDR3 is 11 amino acids. CDR3 residues: CASSQGIEQYF. CDR3 bases: TGCGCCAGCAGCCAAGGGATCGAGCAGTACTTC.

A few counts support this clonotype. The chain carries TRBV30 and TRBJ1-1; TRBD1 aligns across 7 bases. The CDR3 loop spans 13 amino acids. Germline CDR1 GTSNPN, CDR2 SVGIG (reference sequence). The ends lost 3 bases at V and 1 base at J; junction bases unmatched: 2. The CDR3 DNA follows: TGTGCCTGGAGACAGGGGCCGAACACTGAAGCTTTCTTT. Translated: CAWRQGPNTEAFF.

The chain couples TRBV2 to TRBJ2-2, with D tentatively TRBD1 or TRBD2 (8 bases each). This CDR3 spans 19 amino acids. The germline CDR1 and CDR2 sequences are SNHLY and FYNNEI. Between the trimmed V and J ends, which lost 5 bases and 0 bases, there was a span of 22 bases. The CDR3 loop is CASSLGQVDSGTNTGELFF. As DNA, the CDR3 is TGTGCCAGCAGTTTGGGACAGGTCGATAGCGGGACGAACACCGGGGAGCTGTTTTTT.

Turning to this clonotype: The conserved final phenylalanine or tryptophan is absent from the CDR3, which likely points to a read error. Because the CDR3's place on the DNA is in doubt, the DNA is left out and the CDR3 is given as listed by TCRdb. The genes are TRBV5-8 and TRBJ2-7; the DNA was not compared with TRBD1, the D call given in the table. Germline V lookup: CDR1 SGHTS, CDR2 YDEGEE. The length of the CDR3 is 14 amino acids, counting both ends. CDR3 residues: CASSLDFQVPRVVI.

The chain couples TRBV5-8 to TRBJ2-5; 11 nucleotides agree with TRBD1. The CDR3 sequence is 15 residues long. Germline V gene lookup returns CDR1 SGHTS and CDR2 YDEGEE. After removal of 6 bases from V and 5 bases from J, the junction contained 9 bases not matched to a gene. The CDR3 nucleotides are TGTGCCAGCACCTCCGGGACAGGGGGTTGGGAGACCCAGTACTTC. Protein product: CASTSGTGGWETQYF. Based on the CDR3 plus reference TRBV5-8 and TRBJ2-5, the full variable domain is EAGVTQSPTHLIKTRGQQATLRCSPISGHTSVYWYQQALGLGLQFLLWYDEGEERNRGNFPPRFSGRQFPNYSSELNVNALELEDSALYLCASTSGTGGWETQYFGPGTRLLVL.

The rearrangement links TRBV9 to TRBJ2-1; possibly TRBD2 for D (6 bases). CDR1 is SGDLS, CDR2 YYNGEE, per germline. The CDR3 extends over 16 amino acids. V dropped 4 bases and J dropped 7 bases, with 21 bases sitting between them. The CDR3 spells CASSPQGSSVVNEQFF. For the CDR3, the DNA is TGTGCCAGCAGCCCCCAAGGGTCTAGCGTTGTAAATGAGCAGTTCTTC.

The chain links TRBV4-3 to TRBJ1-6, with no clear D. CDR1 is LGHNA and CDR2 is YSLEER in the germline V gene. V was pared by 2 bases and J by 3 bases, with 14 bases between. The CDR3 has 17 amino acids. The CDR3 DNA follows: TGCGCCAGCAGCCAACTGGGCGGTTCTCTCTATAATTCACCCCTCCACTTT. It translates to CASSQLGGSLYNSPLHF.

This clonotype was detected a few times. The chain carries TRBV20-1 and TRBJ2-7, with D perhaps TRBD1 (6 bases). CDR3 length: 14 residues. Germline CDR1 and CDR2: DFQATT and SNEGSKA (reference sequence). V gave up 1 base and J gave up 2 bases, with 12 bases separating them. For the CDR3, the DNA is TGCAGTGCTAGAGCCCGAGACAGGCCCTACGAGCAGTACTTC. Protein product: CSARARDRPYEQYF.

As to this clonotype: This may come from a read error, since a much larger clone is one base off. The chain uses TRBV9 and TRBJ1-2; D ambiguous. Trimming took off 0 bases at V and 4 bases at J, with 4 bases between the two ends. CDR3 length equals 12 residues. From germline, CDR1 is SGDLS and CDR2 YYNGEE. CDR3 protein: CASSVESYGYTF. The CDR3 nucleotides read TGTGCCAGCAGCGTAGAGAGCTATGGCTACACCTTC.

This chain links TRBV5-5 with TRBJ2-5; 13 nucleotides line up with TRBD2. Germline V lookup: CDR1 SGHKS, CDR2 YYEKEE (reference sequence). CDR3 length: 15 residues. V gave up 4 bases and J gave up 5 bases; unmatched junction bases: 5. Here the CDR3 reads CASSGGLAGLETQYF. The CDR3 region has the DNA TGTGCCAGCAGCGGGGGACTAGCGGGATTGGAGACCCAGTACTTC.